Only one count was recorded for the clone carrying this TCR beta chain. This table comes from immunoSEQ multiplex PCR, and its TCRdb copy is limited to in-frame clones, with some not included. This table has 50,000 to 70,000 clones, 91% appearing once. This sample stems from a study of technical replicates of blood from a few donors. Germline V gene data show CDR1 as SGHAT and CDR2 as FQNNGV. The CDR3 runs 15 residues. V gave up 5 bases and J gave up 8 bases, with 16 bases separating them. V is TRBV11-2 and J is TRBJ1-6; D is possibly TRBD1 (5 bases). The TCR sequence derives from a human donor in good health. Some clones in this sample may be carry-over from other donors' samples. Input material: PBMCs. CDR3 sequence (DNA): TGTGCCAGCAGCCTACTTCGGGGGAAGGATTCACCCCTCCACTTT. Translation gives CASSLLRGKDSPLHF.